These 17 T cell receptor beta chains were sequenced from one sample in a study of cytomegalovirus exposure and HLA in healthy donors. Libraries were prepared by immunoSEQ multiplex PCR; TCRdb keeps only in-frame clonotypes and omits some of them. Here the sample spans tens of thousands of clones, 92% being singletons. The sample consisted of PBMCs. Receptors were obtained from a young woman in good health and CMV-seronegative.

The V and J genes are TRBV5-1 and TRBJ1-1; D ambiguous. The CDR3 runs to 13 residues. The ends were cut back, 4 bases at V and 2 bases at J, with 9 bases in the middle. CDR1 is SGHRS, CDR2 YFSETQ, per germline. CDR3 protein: CASSQTRNTEAFF. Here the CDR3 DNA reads TGCGCCAGCAGCCAGACAAGAAACACTGAAGCTTTCTTT.

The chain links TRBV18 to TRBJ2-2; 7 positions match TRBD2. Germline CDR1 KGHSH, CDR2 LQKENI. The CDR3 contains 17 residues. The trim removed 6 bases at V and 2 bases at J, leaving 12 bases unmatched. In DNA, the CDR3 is TGTGCCAGCTCTCCGTTTGGCGGGAGTGGTAACACCGGGGAGCTGTTTTTT. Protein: CASSPFGGSGNTGELFF.

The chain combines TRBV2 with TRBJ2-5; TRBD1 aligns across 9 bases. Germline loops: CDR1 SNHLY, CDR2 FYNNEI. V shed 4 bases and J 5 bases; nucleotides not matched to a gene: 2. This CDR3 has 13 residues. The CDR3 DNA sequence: TGTGCCAGCAGTGTCGGACAGGGGGAGACCCAGTACTTC. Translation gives CASSVGQGETQYF.

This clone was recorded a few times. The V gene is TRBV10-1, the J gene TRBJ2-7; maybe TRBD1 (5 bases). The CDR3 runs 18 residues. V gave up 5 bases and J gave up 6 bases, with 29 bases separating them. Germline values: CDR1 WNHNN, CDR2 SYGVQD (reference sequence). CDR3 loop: CASSLVDVPYRGISEQYF. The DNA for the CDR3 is TGCGCCAGCAGTCTAGTAGATGTGCCCTATAGGGGAATTTCCGAGCAGTACTTC.

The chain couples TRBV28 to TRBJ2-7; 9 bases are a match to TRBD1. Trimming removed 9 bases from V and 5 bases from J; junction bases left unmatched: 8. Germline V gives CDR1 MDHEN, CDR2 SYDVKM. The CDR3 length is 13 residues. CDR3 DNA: TGTGCCAGTTCCGGACAGGGGCGCGACGAGCAGTACTTC. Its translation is CASSGQGRDEQYF.

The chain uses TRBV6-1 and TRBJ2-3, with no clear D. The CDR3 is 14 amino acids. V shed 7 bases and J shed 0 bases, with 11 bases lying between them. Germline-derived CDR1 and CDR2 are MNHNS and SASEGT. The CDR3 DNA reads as TGTGCCAGCAATGCGTTTGCTAGCACAGATACGCAGTATTTT. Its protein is CASNAFASTDTQYF.

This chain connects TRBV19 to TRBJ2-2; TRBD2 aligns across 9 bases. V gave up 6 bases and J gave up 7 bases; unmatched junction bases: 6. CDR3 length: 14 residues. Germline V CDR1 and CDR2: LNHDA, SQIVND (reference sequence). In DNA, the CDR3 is TGTGCCAGTAGGGCGGGGGGGCATGGCGGGGAGCTGTTTTTT. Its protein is CASRAGGHGGELFF.

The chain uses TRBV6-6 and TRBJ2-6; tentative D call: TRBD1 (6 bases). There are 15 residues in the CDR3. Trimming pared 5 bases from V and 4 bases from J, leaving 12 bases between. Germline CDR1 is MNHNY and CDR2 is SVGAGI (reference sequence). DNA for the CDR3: TGTGCCAGCAGTCTAACAGGGTACGGGGCCAACGTCCTGACTTTC. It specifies CASSLTGYGANVLTF.

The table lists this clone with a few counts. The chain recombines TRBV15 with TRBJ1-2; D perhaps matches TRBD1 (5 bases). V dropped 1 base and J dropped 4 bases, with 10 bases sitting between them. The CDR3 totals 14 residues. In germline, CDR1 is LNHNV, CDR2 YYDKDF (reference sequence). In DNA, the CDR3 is TGTGCCACCAGCAGAGGTGACAGTACCTATGGCTACACCTTC. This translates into CATSRGDSTYGYTF. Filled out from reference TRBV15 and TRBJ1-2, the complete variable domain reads DAMVIQNPRYQVTQFGKPVTLSCSQTLNHNVMYWYQQKSSQAPKLLFHYYDKDFNNEADTPDNFQSRRPNTSFCFLDIRSPGLGDTAMYLCATSRGDSTYGYTFGSGTRLTVV.

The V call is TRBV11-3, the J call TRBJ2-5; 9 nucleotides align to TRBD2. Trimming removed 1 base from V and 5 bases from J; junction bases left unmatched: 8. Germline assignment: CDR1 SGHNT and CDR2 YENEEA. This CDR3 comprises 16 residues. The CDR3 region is CASSLGSAGGKETQYF. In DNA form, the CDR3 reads TGTGCCAGCAGCTTAGGTTCGGCGGGGGGGAAGGAGACCCAGTACTTC.

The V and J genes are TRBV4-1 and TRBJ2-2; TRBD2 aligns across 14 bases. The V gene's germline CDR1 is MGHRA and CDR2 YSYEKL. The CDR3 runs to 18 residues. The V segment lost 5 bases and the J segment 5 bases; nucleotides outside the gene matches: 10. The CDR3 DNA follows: TGCGCCAGCAGCATCCGGACTAGCGGGGGGTCAGGGACCGGGGAGCTGTTTTTT. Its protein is CASSIRTSGGSGTGELFF.

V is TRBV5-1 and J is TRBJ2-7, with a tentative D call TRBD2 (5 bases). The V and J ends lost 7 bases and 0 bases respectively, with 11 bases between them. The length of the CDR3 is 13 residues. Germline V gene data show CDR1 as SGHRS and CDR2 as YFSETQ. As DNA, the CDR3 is TGCGCCAGCCGTGGAGGAAGCTCCTACGAGCAGTACTTC. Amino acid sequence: CASRGGSSYEQYF.

The CDR3 region has the DNA TGTGCCAGCAGCTTGGACACTACCACAGATACGCAGTATTTT. Protein product: CASSLDTTTDTQYF. The rearrangement joins TRBV5-4 to TRBJ2-3, with D hard to call. Germline V gives CDR1 SGHNT, CDR2 YYREEE (reference sequence). This CDR3 has 14 residues. V was trimmed by 0 bases and J by 2 bases, leaving 7 bases between them.

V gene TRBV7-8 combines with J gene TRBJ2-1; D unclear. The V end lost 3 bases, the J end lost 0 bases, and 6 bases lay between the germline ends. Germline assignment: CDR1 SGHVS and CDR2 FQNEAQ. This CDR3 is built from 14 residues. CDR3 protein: CASSFPSSYNEQFF. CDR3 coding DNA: TGTGCCAGCAGCTTCCCGAGCTCCTACAATGAGCAGTTCTTC.

The CDR3 protein is CASLVETQYF. DNA for the CDR3: TGTGCCAGCCTCGTTGAGACCCAGTACTTC. The chain has TRBV2 and TRBJ2-5; no firm D call. V lost 8 bases to trimming and J lost 5 bases, with 6 bases between them. Germline lookup yields CDR1 SNHLY and CDR2 FYNNEI. The CDR3 has 10 amino acids.

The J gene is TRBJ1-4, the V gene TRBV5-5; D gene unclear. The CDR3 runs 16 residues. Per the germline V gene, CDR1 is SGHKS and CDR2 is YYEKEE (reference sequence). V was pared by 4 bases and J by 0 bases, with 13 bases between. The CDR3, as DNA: TGTGCCAGCAGCCCAGACGGGAGGGCAACTAATGAAAAACTGTTTTTT. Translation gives CASSPDGRATNEKLFF.

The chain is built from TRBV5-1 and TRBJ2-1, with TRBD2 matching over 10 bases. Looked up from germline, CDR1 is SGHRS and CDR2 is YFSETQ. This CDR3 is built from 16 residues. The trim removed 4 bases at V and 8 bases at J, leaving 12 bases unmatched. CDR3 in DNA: TGCGCCAGCAGCCTTGCCCCCGAGACTAGCGGGTATGAGCAGTTCTTC. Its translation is CASSLAPETSGYEQFF.